These T cell receptor beta chains were read from a single sample in a study of CD8 T cells in Susac syndrome. TCRdb ran MiXCR on the immunoSEQ multiplex PCR reads and lists one entry per CDR3 protein. The sample lists approximately 180,000 distinct CDR3 sequences; roughly 94% were seen once. What was sequenced was CD4+ T cells from PBMCs. The receptors shown here come from a human donor with Susac syndrome. Both conserved end residues are part of each CDR3. A D gene is named only where the DNA matches it firmly. Rows give clone size only sometimes, using once, few, many, or a class for an expanded clone.

clone size,J gene,D gene,V gene,CDR3 protein
NA,TRBJ2-1,TRBD2,TRBV7-8,CASSLRLAGNNEQFF
NA,TRBJ2-2,NA,TRBV3-1,CASSQARVTGELFF
NA,TRBJ2-3,TRBD2,TRBV20-1,CSARDLGRTRGTDTQYF
NA,TRBJ2-1,TRBD2,TRBV7-8,CASSPFSGIVYNEQFF
NA,TRBJ2-3,TRBD2,TRBV6-2/TRBV6-3,CASISSGTDTQYF
once,TRBJ2-3,TRBD2,TRBV29-1,CSVAWTSGTDTQYF
NA,TRBJ1-1,NA,TRBV5-1,CASSLEGGQLNTEAFF
NA,TRBJ1-1,NA,TRBV20-1,CSASPLVNTEAFF
NA,TRBJ2-1,TRBD2,TRBV29-1,CSVEDSGVREQFF
NA,TRBJ2-3,TRBD1,TRBV5-6,CASSLVKTGADTQYF
NA,TRBJ2-3,TRBD2,TRBV23-1,CASSQSDSGGSTDTQYF
NA,TRBJ2-7,NA,TRBV6-6,CASSQAAGEQYF
NA,TRBJ2-1,TRBD1,TRBV20-1,CSARAGTGLRNNEQFF
NA,TRBJ2-2,NA,TRBV9,CASSVEGTGELFF
NA,TRBJ2-1,NA,TRBV3-1,CASSQGRRSYNEQFF
NA,TRBJ1-1,TRBD1,TRBV29-1,CSVSRGGTGTEAFF
once,TRBJ2-3,NA,TRBV28,CASSNGDRERTQYF
NA,TRBJ2-3,NA,TRBV20-1,CSASSRRASTDTQYF
NA,TRBJ2-3,NA,TRBV5-8,CASRKRPSVATDTQYF
NA,TRBJ2-5,NA,TRBV3-1,CASSQVPGRETQYF
NA,TRBJ2-3,NA,TRBV20-1,CSASRYGTDTQYF
few,TRBJ2-7,NA,TRBV19,CASSISPGSYEQYF
NA,TRBJ2-7,TRBD1,TRBV29-1,CSVARTGRDEQYF
NA,TRBJ2-4,TRBD1,TRBV2,CASSFSGTANIQYF
NA,TRBJ1-2,NA,TRBV12-3/TRBV12-4,CASSLAARNSGYTF
few,TRBJ1-1,TRBD1,TRBV2,CASRGQMNTEAFF
NA,TRBJ1-4,NA,TRBV7-9,CASSFPVGPNEKLFF
NA,TRBJ2-7,NA,TRBV6-2/TRBV6-3,CASSPGTIAYEQYF
NA,TRBJ1-3,NA,TRBV3-1,CASSPSGPGNTIYF
NA,TRBJ2-3,NA,TRBV24-1,CATSAPGTDTQYF
few,TRBJ1-5,NA,TRBV7-2,CASSSTNQPQHF
NA,TRBJ1-6,NA,TRBV12-3/TRBV12-4,CASSTGLRNSPLHF
NA,TRBJ1-4,NA,TRBV20-1,CSARQVNNEKLFF
once,TRBJ2-1,TRBD2,TRBV30,CAWRGDPYNEQFF
NA,TRBJ1-5,NA,TRBV10-3,CAISGTENQPQHF
once,TRBJ2-7,NA,TRBV4-1,CASSTRVYAEQYF
NA,TRBJ2-7,NA,TRBV5-1,CASSPGVPVNEQYF
NA,TRBJ2-6,NA,TRBV7-9,CASSSGFGANVLTF
NA,TRBJ2-1,TRBD1,TRBV18,CASSTTGTAYNEQFF
NA,TRBJ1-1,TRBD1,TRBV20-1,CSASLPTAFRGAPALGAFF
NA,TRBJ1-1,TRBD1,TRBV5-1,CASSQTTGQGFGTEAFF
NA,TRBJ2-5,NA,TRBV7-2,CASRLGGETQYF